The clone carrying this T cell receptor beta chain was seen at least ten times. The CDR3 length is 14 residues. The V end was cut by 5 bases, the J end by 2 bases, with 13 bases between. Per germline, CDR1 DFQATT and CDR2 SNEGSKA (reference sequence). TCRdb analysed the 5' RACE reads with MiXCR anew, one entry per CDR3 protein. The sample yields approximately 180,000 distinct CDR3 sequences, roughly 6.4% seen once. The sample is drawn from a study of T cells after yellow fever vaccination. The material was CD4+ T cells sorted from PBMCs, obtained on the day of the first yellow fever vaccination. The gene calls are TRBV20-1 and TRBJ2-1; D perhaps matches TRBD2 (6 bases). The source of this sequence is a young man who received the YFV17D yellow fever vaccine. The CDR3 DNA reads as TGCAGTGCTCCCCGGTCGGGGGCCTACAATGAGCAGTTCTTC. It yields the protein CSAPRSGAYNEQFF.